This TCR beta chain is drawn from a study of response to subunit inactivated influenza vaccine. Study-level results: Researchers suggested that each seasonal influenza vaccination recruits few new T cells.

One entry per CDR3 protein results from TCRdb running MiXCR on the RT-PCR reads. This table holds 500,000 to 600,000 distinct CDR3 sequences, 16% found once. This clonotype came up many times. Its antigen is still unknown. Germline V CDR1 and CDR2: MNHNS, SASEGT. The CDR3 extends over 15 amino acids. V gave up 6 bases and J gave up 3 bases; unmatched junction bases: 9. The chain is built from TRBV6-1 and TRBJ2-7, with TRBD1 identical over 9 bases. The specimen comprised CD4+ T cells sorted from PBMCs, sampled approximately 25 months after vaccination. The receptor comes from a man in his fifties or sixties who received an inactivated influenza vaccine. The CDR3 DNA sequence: TGTGCCAGCAGAACTACCGGGACAGGGATCTACGAGCAGTACTTC. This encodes CASRTTGTGIYEQYF.